The 8 T cell receptor beta chains below come from one sample, sequenced in a study of blood T cell repertoires in COVID-19. Generated by immunoSEQ multiplex PCR, the TCRdb table keeps only in-frame clones and is missing some. The data contain under 8,500 clones, 65% to 85% of them singletons. The sequencing input was peripheral blood. These receptors were obtained from a human donor with active COVID-19. The donor label of this sample is uncertain.

The J gene is TRBJ2-6, the V gene TRBV19, with D tentatively TRBD1 (5 bases). This CDR3 region has 14 residues. The germline V gene has CDR1 LNHDA and CDR2 SQIVND (reference sequence). V dropped 9 bases and J dropped 2 bases, with 11 bases sitting between them. The CDR3 DNA reads as TGTGCCAGCAGGGTGAAAGCTGGGGCCAACGTCCTGACTTTC. Translation gives CASRVKAGANVLTF. The entire variable domain, with the rest obtained from reference TRBV19 and TRBJ2-6, is as follows: DGGITQSPKYLFRKEGQNVTLSCEQNLNHDAMYWYRQDPGQGLRLIYYSQIVNDFQKGDIAEGYSVSREKKESFPLTVTSAQKNPTAFYLCASRVKAGANVLTFGAGSRLTVL.

The chain recombines TRBV27 with TRBJ1-2, with TRBD1 matching 8 bases. With V trimmed by 6 bases and J by 7 bases, 10 bases remained unmatched. There are 14 residues in the CDR3. The germline V gene encodes CDR1 MNHEY and CDR2 SMNVEV (reference sequence). CDR3: CASRPTGDPFGYTF. Here the CDR3 DNA reads TGTGCCAGCAGACCGACAGGGGATCCCTTTGGCTACACCTTC.

The rearrangement uses TRBV27 and TRBJ1-3; 11 bases fit TRBD1. CDR1 is MNHEY, CDR2 SMNVEV, per germline (reference sequence). Trimming cost V 7 bases and J 1 base; bases outside gene matches: 12. This CDR3 is 18 amino acids long. The DNA for the CDR3 is TGTGCCAGCAAACCCATCGGGACAGGGGGTCGATCTGGAAACACCATATATTTT. Protein product: CASKPIGTGGRSGNTIYF.

This chain links TRBV28 with TRBJ2-3, with TRBD2 matching over 8 bases. After removal of 7 bases from V and 1 base from J, the junction contained 7 bases not matched to a gene. CDR3 length equals 15 residues. Germline assignment: CDR1 MDHEN and CDR2 SYDVKM. CDR3 bases: TGTGCCAGCAACCGGGGGGGCCTCGGCACAGATACGCAGTATTTT. Encoded protein: CASNRGGLGTDTQYF.

V is TRBV15 and J is TRBJ2-1, with TRBD2 matching 8 bases. V lost 0 bases to trimming and J lost 0 bases; unmatched junction nucleotides: 4. This CDR3 has 17 residues. The V gene's germline CDR1 is LNHNV and CDR2 YYDKDF (reference sequence). DNA for the CDR3: TGTGCCACCAGCAGAGAAAGCGGGAGCGCCTCCTACAATGAGCAGTTCTTC. Translated: CATSRESGSASYNEQFF.

The rearrangement uses TRBV9 and TRBJ2-7; possible D gene TRBD2, 6 bases. V lost 3 bases and J 1 base, leaving 11 bases between the germline ends. This CDR3 comprises 14 residues. CDR1 is SGDLS and CDR2 is YYNGEE in the germline V gene. CDR3 nucleotide sequence: TGTGCCAGCAGCGACGGGACTTCTTCCTACGAGCAGTACTTC. Translation gives CASSDGTSSYEQYF.

In its sample, this clone is hyperexpanded. The chain carries TRBV9 and TRBJ2-1; 10 bases agree with TRBD2. The CDR3 is 19 residues long. V was clipped by 0 bases and J by 2 bases; unmatched bases: 11. Germline V gives CDR1 SGDLS, CDR2 YYNGEE. The chain's CDR3 is CASSVGGLAGALAYNEQFF. DNA of the CDR3: TGTGCCAGCAGCGTAGGGGGGCTAGCGGGAGCCTTAGCCTACAATGAGCAGTTCTTC.

The chain carries TRBV7-2 and TRBJ2-3, with a tentative D call TRBD2 (5 bases). Trimming took off 5 bases at V and 6 bases at J, with 18 bases between the two ends. Germline CDR1 reads SGHTA; CDR2 reads FQGNSA. The CDR3 contains 15 residues. CDR3 sequence: CASSTITGFADTQYF. CDR3 DNA sequence: TGTGCCAGCAGCACCATTACGGGGTTCGCGGATACGCAGTATTTT.